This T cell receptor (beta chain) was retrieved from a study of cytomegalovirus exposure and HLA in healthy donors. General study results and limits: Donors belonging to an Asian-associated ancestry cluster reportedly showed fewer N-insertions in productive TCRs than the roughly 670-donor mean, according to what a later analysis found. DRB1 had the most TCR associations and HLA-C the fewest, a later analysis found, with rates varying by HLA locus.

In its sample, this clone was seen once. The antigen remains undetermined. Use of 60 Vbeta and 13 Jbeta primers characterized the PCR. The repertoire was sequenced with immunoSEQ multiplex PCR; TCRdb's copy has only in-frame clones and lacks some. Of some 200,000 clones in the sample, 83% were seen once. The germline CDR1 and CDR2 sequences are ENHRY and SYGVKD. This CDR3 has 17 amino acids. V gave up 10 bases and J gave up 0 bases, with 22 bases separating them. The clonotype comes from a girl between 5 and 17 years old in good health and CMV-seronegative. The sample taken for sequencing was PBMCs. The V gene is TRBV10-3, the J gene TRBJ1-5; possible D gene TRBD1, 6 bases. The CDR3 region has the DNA TGTGCCACCCTACCGACAGGCGGCCTGTATAGCAATCAGCCCCAGCATTTT. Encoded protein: CATLPTGGLYSNQPQHF.